These T cell receptor beta chains were read from a single sample in a study of blood T cell repertoires in COVID-19. Sequencing used immunoSEQ multiplex PCR; TCRdb keeps in-frame clones, though not all of them. Of about 400,000 clones in the sample, roughly 89% were seen once. Sequenced: peripheral blood. These receptor sequences come from a woman aged 25 to 39 with acute or convalescent COVID-19. The CDR3 runs from the conserved cysteine through the conserved F or W. The D gene is left open where the match is weak. Expanded clones are given a class, and other clones once, few, many or no size at all.

CDR3nt,CDR3aa,d_gene,v_gene,j_gene,len,abundance
TGTGCCAGCAGCGTAGACGGGAGTCCGGCGACCCAGTACTTC,CASSVDGSPATQYF,NA,TRBV9,TRBJ2-5,14,NA
TGTGCCAGCAGTTACGGGGGGAGTGGCAATCAGCCCCAGCATTTT,CASSYGGSGNQPQHF,NA,TRBV6-5,TRBJ1-5,15,NA
TGTGCCAGCAGTGAATCCGGGGGGTTCGGGGCCAACGTCCTGACTTTC,CASSESGGFGANVLTF,TRBD2,TRBV2,TRBJ2-6,16,once
TGTGCCAGCAGTTTATCACCTAGCAACGAGCAGTTCTTC,CASSLSPSNEQFF,NA,TRBV12-3/TRBV12-4,TRBJ2-1,13,NA
TGTGCCAGCAGCGTAGGACTAGCGGACAATGAGCAGTTCTTC,CASSVGLADNEQFF,TRBD2,TRBV9,TRBJ2-1,14,NA
TGTGCCAGCAACGCAGGGGGCGAGTCTCAGCCCCAGCATTTT,CASNAGGESQPQHF,TRBD1,TRBV2,TRBJ1-5,14,NA
TGTGCCAGCATAACAGGGATGATAGGCTACACCTTC,CASITGMIGYTF,NA,TRBV2,TRBJ1-2,12,NA
TGTGCCACCAGTGGGCGGGGGAGCACAGATACGCAGTATTTT,CATSGRGSTDTQYF,TRBD2,TRBV24-1,TRBJ2-3,14,NA
TGTGCCATCAGTGAAGGACAGGGTTTAGGCTACACCTTC,CAISEGQGLGYTF,TRBD1,TRBV10-3,TRBJ1-2,13,NA
TGTGCCAGCAGCTTGGTACTAGCGGGGAAAAGTGAGCAGTTCTTC,CASSLVLAGKSEQFF,TRBD2,TRBV5-6,TRBJ2-1,15,NA
TGTGCCAGCAGTGGCCCTAGCAGAGCAGATACGCAGTATTTT,CASSGPSRADTQYF,NA,TRBV28,TRBJ2-3,14,once
TGTGCCAGCAGCTTTGATAGCAGGGGGCCGGTATCACCCCTCCACTTT,CASSFDSRGPVSPLHF,TRBD1,TRBV5-5,TRBJ1-6,16,NA
TGTGCCAGCAGCTTACTAGCGGGACGTCCAAACAATGAGCAGTTCTTC,CASSLLAGRPNNEQFF,TRBD2,TRBV7-3,TRBJ2-1,16,NA
TGCAGCACCGGAGAGACCCAGTACTTC,CSTGETQYF,NA,TRBV20-1,TRBJ2-5,9,NA
TGTGCCAGCAGCTTGGAGTGGACTAGCGGGGGGCAGCAGTACTTC,CASSLEWTSGGQQYF,TRBD2,TRBV5-4,TRBJ2-7,15,NA
TGTGCCAGCAGCCCTTACACGGGAACTAATGAAAAACTGTTTTTT,CASSPYTGTNEKLFF,NA,TRBV3-1/TRBV3-2,TRBJ1-4,15,NA
TGTGCCAGCAGCTTCGGGACAGGAGTTAATGAAAAACTGTTTTTT,CASSFGTGVNEKLFF,TRBD1,TRBV7-6,TRBJ1-4,15,NA
TGTGCCAGCAGTCTGACAGAATATAATTCACCCCTCCACTTT,CASSLTEYNSPLHF,NA,TRBV27,TRBJ1-6,14,NA
TGTGCCACCAGTGATGCCACAGGGGCCCAATACAATGAGCAGTTCTTC,CATSDATGAQYNEQFF,TRBD1,TRBV24-1,TRBJ2-1,16,NA
TGTGCCAGCAGACCGGCAGGGACAGGCCTCTACGAGCAGTACTTC,CASRPAGTGLYEQYF,TRBD1,TRBV28,TRBJ2-7,15,NA
TGTGCCAGCAGCTTCCCCCGGTCCTACGAGCAGTACTTC,CASSFPRSYEQYF,NA,TRBV7-9,TRBJ2-7,13,NA
TGTGCCCCCCGGGGGACCTACTCTGGAAACACCATATATTTT,CAPRGTYSGNTIYF,NA,TRBV30,TRBJ1-3,14,once
TGTGCCAGCAGCCCCGGGATCATAGGGACCTACGAGCAGTACTTC,CASSPGIIGTYEQYF,NA,TRBV7-2,TRBJ2-7,15,NA
TGTGCCAGCAGCTTGTCGGCGGGGACCAGGGAGACCCAGTACTTC,CASSLSAGTRETQYF,NA,TRBV5-5,TRBJ2-5,15,NA
TGTGCCAGCAGCTTAGCCTACGGGACAGACACCGGGGAGCTGTTTTTT,CASSLAYGTDTGELFF,TRBD1,TRBV7-2,TRBJ2-2,16,NA
TGCGCCAGCAGCCAGGGACAGGGTTATCAGCCCCAGCATTTT,CASSQGQGYQPQHF,TRBD1,TRBV4-1,TRBJ1-5,14,NA